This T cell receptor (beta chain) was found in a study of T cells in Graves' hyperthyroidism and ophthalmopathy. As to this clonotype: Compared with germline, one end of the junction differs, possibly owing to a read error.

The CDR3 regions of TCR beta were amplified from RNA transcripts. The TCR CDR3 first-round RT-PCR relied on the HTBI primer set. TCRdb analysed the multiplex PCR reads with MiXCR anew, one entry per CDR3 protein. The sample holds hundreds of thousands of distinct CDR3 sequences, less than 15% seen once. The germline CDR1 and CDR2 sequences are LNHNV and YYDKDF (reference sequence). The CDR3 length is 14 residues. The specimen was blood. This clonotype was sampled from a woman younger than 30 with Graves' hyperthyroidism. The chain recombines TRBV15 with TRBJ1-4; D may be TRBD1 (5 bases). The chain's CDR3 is CATSRDSGQEKLSF. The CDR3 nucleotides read TGTGCCACCAGCAGAGATTCAGGACAAGAAAAACTGTCTTTT.